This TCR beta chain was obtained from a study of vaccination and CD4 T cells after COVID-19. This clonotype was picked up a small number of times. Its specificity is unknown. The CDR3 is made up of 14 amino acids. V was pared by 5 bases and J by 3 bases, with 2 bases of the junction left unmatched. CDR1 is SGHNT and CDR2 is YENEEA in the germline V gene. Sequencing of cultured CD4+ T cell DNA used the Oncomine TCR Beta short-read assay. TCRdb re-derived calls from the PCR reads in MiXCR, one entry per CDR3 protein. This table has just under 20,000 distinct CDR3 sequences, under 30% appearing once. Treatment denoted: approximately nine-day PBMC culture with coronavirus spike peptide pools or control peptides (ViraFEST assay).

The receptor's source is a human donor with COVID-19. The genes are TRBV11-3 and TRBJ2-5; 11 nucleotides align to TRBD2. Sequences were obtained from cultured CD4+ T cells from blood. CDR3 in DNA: TGTGCCAGCAGCCTGGGACTAGCGGAAGAGACCCAGTACTTC. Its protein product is CASSLGLAEETQYF.